This T cell receptor beta chain was retrieved from a study of T cell responses to AZD1222 COVID-19 vaccine. Note on this clone: As yet, its antigen is unknown.

Study-wide results and limits: CD4 TCRs linked to vaccination spanned spike, dominating at 160-218 and 743-854. The donor group comprised mostly white British people and more females; the analysis possibly underestimated clonal diversity. Unmutated regions of variants are reportedly targeted by nearly half of spike-specific TCRs.

The CDR3 consists of 14 residues. With 6 bases clipped from V and 7 bases from J, the junction kept 6 bases outside the gene matches. The germline V gene has CDR1 MNHNY and CDR2 SVGAGI (reference sequence). Profiling relied on immunoSEQ multiplex PCR, and the TCRdb table lists in-frame clones only, not all of them. The repertoire holds some 200,000 clones, with roughly 92% as singletons. The receptor was derived from an adult who received the AZD1222 COVID-19 vaccine. The rearrangement uses TRBV6-6 and TRBJ1-4; 9 nucleotides align to TRBD1. The sequencing used peripheral blood, collected 28 days after the second AZD1222 dose. CDR3 loop: CASRKQGAGEKLFF. CDR3 bases: TGTGCCAGCAGAAAACAGGGGGCTGGTGAAAAACTGTTTTTT.